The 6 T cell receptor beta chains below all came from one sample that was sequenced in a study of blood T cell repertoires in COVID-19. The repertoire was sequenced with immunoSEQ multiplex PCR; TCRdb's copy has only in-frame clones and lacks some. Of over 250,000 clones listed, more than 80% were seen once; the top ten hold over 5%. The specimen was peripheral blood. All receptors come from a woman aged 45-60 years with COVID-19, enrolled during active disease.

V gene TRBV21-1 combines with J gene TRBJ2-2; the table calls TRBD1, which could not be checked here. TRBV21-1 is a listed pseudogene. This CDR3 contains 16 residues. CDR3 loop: CASSITGTANTGELFF. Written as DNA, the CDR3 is TGTGCCAGCAGCATCACCGGGACAGCGAACACCGGGGAGCTGTTTTTT.

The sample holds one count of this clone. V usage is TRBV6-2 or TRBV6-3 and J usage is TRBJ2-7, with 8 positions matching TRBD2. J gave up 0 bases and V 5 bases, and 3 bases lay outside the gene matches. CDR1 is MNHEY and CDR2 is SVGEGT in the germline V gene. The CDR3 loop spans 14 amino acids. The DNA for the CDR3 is TGTGCCAGCAGTACCGGGACTAGCTCCTACGAGCAGTACTTC. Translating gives CASSTGTSSYEQYF.

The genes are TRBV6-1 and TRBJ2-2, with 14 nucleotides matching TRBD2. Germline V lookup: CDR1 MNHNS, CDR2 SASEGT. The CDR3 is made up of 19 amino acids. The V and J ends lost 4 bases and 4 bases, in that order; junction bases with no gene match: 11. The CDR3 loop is CASSGPGTSGRRSTGELFF. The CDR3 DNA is TGTGCCAGCAGTGGGCCCGGGACTAGCGGGAGAAGATCCACCGGGGAGCTGTTTTTT.

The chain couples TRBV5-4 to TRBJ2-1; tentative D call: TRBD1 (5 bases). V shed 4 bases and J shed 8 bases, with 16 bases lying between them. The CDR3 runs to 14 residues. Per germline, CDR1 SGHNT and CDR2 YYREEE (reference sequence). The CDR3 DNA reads TGTGCCAGCAGCCGGCCCCAGGGTTTCGATGAGCAGTTCTTC. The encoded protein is CASSRPQGFDEQFF.

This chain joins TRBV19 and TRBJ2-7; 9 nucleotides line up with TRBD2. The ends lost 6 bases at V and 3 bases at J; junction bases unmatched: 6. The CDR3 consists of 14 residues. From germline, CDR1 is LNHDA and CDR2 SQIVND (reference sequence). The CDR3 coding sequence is TGTGCCAGTAGCGTAGCGGGAGTGGGCTACGAGCAGTACTTC. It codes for CASSVAGVGYEQYF.

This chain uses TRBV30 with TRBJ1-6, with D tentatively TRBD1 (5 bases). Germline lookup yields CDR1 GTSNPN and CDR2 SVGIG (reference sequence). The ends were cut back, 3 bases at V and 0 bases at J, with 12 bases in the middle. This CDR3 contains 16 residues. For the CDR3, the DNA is TGTGCCTGGAGCTCAAGACAGAGCTCCTATAATTCACCCCTCCACTTT. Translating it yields CAWSSRQSSYNSPLHF.